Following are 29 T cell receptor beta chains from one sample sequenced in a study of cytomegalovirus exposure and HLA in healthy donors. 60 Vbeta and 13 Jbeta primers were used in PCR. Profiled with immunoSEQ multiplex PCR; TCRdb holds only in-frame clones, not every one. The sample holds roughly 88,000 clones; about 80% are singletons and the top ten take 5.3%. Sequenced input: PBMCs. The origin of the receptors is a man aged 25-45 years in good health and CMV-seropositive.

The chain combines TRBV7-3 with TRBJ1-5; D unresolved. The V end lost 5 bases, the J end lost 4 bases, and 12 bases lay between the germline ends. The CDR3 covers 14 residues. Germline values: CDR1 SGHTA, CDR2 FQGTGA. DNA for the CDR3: TGTGCCAGCAGCCTCAGAATTTGGAATCAGCCCCAGCATTTT. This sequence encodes CASSLRIWNQPQHF. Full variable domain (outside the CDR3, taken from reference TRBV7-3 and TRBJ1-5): GAGVSQTPSNKVTEKGKYVELRCDPISGHTALYWYRQSLGQGPEFLIYFQGTGAADDSGLPNDRFFAVRPEGSVSTLKIQRTERGDSAVYLCASSLRIWNQPQHFGDGTRLSIL.

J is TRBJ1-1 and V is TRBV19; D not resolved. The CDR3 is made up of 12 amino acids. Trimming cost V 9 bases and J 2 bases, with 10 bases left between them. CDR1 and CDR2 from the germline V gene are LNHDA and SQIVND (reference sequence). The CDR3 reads CASLRSNTEAFF. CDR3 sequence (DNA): TGTGCCAGCCTCAGGTCCAACACTGAAGCTTTCTTT.

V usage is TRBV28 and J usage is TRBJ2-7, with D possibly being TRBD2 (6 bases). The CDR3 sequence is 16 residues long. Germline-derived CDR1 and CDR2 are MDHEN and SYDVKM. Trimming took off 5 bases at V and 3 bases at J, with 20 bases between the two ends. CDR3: CASSPPGGRGLYEQYF. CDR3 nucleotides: TGTGCCAGCAGTCCCCCGGGTGGGCGGGGCCTCTACGAGCAGTACTTC.

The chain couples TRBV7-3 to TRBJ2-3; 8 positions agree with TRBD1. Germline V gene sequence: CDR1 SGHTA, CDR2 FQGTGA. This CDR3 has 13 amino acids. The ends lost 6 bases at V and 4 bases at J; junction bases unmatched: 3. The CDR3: CASSSGGPDTQYF. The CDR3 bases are TGTGCCAGCAGTTCAGGGGGCCCAGATACGCAGTATTTT.

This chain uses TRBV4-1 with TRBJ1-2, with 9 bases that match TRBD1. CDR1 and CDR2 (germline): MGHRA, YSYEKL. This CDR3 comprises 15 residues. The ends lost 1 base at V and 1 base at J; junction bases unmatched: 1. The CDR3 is CASSQATGGNYGYTF. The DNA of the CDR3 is TGCGCCAGCAGCCAAGCGACAGGGGGTAACTATGGCTACACCTTC.

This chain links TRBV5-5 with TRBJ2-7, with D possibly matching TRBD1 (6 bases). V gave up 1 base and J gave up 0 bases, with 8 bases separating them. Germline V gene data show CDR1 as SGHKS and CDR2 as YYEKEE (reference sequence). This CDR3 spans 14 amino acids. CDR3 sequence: CASSLTGSSYEQYF. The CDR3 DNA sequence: TGTGCCAGCAGCTTGACAGGGAGCTCCTACGAGCAGTACTTC.

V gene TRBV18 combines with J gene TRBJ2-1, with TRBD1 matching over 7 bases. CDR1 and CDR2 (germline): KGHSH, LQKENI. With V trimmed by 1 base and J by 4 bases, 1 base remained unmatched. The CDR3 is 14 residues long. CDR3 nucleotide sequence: TGTGCCAGCTCACCACAGGGGGCATACAATGAGCAGTTCTTC. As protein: CASSPQGAYNEQFF.

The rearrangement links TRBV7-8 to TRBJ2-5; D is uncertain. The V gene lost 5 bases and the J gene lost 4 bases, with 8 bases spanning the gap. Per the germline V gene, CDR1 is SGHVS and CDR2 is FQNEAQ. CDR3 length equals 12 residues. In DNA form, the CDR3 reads TGTGCCAGCAGCCTATCAGGAGAGACCCAGTACTTC. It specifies CASSLSGETQYF. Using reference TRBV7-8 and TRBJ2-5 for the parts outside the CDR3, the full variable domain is GAGVSQSPRYKVAKRGQDVALRCDPISGHVSLFWYQQALGQGPEFLTYFQNEAQLDKSGLPSDRFFAERPEGSVSTLKIQRTQQEDSAVYLCASSLSGETQYFGPGTRLLVL.

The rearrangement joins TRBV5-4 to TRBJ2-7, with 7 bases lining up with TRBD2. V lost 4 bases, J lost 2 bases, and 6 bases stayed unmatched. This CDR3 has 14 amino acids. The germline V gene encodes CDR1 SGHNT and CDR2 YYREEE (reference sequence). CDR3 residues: CASSLGLDTYEQYF. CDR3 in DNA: TGTGCCAGCAGCCTTGGACTAGACACCTACGAGCAGTACTTC.

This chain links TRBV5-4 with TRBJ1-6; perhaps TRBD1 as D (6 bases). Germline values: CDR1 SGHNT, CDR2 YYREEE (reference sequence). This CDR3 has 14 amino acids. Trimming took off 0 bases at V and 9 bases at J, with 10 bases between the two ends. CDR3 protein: CASSLEQGSSPLHF. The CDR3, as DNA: TGTGCCAGCAGCTTGGAACAGGGTAGTTCACCCCTCCACTTT. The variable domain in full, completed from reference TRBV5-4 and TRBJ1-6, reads ETGVTQSPTHLIKTRGQQVTLRCSSQSGHNTVSWYQQALGQGPQFIFQYYREEENGRGNFPPRFSGLQFPNYSSELNVNALELDDSALYLCASSLEQGSSPLHFGNGTRLTVT.

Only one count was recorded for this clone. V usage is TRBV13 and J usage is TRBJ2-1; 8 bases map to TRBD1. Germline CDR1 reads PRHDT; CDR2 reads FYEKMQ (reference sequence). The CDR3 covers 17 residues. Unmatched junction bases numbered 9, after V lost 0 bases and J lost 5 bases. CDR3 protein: CASSLGLGQGVDNEQFF. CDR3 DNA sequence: TGTGCCAGCAGCTTAGGGTTAGGACAGGGTGTAGACAATGAGCAGTTCTTC.

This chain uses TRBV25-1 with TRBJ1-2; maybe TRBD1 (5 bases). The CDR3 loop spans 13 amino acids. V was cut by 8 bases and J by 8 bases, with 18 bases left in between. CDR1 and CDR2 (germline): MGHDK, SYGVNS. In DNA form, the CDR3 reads TGTGCCAGCTCCAGCGGAGGGGTTGGGGGCTACACCTTC. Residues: CASSSGGVGGYTF.

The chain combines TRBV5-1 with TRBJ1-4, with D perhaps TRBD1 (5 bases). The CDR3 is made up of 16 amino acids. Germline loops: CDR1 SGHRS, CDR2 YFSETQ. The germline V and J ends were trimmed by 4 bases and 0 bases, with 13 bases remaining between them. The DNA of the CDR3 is TGCGCCAGCAGCAAGGGGCAAGGAACAACTAATGAAAAACTGTTTTTT. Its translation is CASSKGQGTTNEKLFF. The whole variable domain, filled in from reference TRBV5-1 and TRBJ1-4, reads KAGVTQTPRYLIKTRGQQVTLSCSPISGHRSVSWYQQTPGQGLQFLFEYFSETQRNKGNFPGRFSGRQFSNSRSEMNVSTLELGDSALYLCASSKGQGTTNEKLFFGSGTQLSVL.

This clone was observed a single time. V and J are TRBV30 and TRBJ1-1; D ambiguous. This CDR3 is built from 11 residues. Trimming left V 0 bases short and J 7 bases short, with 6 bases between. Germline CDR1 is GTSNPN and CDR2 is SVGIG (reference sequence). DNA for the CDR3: TGTGCCTGGAGTGTACTAGATGAAGCTTTCTTT. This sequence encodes CAWSVLDEAFF.

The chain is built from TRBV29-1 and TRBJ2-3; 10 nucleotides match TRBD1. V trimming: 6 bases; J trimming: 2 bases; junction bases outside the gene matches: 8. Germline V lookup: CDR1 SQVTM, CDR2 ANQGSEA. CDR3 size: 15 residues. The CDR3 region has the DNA TGCAGCGTCTACTTGGGACAGGGGACCACAGATACGCAGTATTTT. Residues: CSVYLGQGTTDTQYF.

In DNA form, the CDR3 reads TGCGCCAGCAGCACCTCACAGGGTTCAAACATTCAGTACTTC. As protein: CASSTSQGSNIQYF. The V gene is TRBV5-1, the J gene TRBJ2-4, with a possible D match to TRBD1 (6 bases). V shed 4 bases and J shed 6 bases, with 14 bases lying between them. CDR3 size: 14 residues. The germline V gene has CDR1 SGHRS and CDR2 YFSETQ.

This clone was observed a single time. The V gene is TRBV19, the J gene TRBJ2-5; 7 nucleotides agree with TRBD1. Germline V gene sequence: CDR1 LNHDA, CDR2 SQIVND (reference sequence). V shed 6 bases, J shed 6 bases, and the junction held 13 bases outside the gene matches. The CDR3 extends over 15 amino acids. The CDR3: CASSLSGQSVKTQYF. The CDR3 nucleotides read TGTGCCAGTAGCCTCTCGGGACAGTCAGTAAAGACCCAGTACTTC.

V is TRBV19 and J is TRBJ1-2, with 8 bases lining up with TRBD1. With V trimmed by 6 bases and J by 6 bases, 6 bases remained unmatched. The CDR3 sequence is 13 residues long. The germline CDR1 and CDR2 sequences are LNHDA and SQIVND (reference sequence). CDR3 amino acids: CASSQGQANGYTF. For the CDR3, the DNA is TGTGCCAGTAGCCAGGGACAGGCGAATGGCTACACCTTC. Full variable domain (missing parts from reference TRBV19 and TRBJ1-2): DGGITQSPKYLFRKEGQNVTLSCEQNLNHDAMYWYRQDPGQGLRLIYYSQIVNDFQKGDIAEGYSVSREKKESFPLTVTSAQKNPTAFYLCASSQGQANGYTFGSGTRLTVV.

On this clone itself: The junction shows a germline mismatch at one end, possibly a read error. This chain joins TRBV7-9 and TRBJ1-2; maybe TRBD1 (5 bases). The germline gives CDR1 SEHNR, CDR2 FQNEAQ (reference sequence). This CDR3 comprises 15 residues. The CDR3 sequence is CSSSPTGHVNYGYTF. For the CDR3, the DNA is TGTTCCAGCAGCCCGACCGGACACGTGAACTATGGCTACACCTTC.

The CDR3 region has the DNA TGTGCCAGCAGCTTAGGGCGGGAGGGCTACGAGCAGTACTTC. Translation gives CASSLGREGYEQYF. The chain uses TRBV7-9 and TRBJ2-7; 9 positions agree with TRBD2. Germline values: CDR1 SEHNR, CDR2 FQNEAQ (reference sequence). Germline trimming cut 1 base from V and 3 bases from J; bases unmatched to any gene: 1. This CDR3 region has 14 residues.

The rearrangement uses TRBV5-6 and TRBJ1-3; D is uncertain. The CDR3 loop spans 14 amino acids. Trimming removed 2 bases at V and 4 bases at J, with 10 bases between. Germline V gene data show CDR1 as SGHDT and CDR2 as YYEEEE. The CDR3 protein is CASSLRGPGNTIYF. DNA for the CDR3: TGTGCCAGCAGCTTACGAGGGCCGGGAAACACCATATATTTT. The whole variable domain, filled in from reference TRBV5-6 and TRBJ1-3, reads DAGVTQSPTHLIKTRGQQVTLRCSPKSGHDTVSWYQQALGQGPQFIFQYYEEEERQRGNFPDRFSGHQFPNYSSELNVNALLLGDSALYLCASSLRGPGNTIYFGEGSWLTVV.

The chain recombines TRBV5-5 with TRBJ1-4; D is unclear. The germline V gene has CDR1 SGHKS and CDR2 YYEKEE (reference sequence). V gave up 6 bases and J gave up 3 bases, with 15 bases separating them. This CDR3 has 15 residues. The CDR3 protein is CASIRGGTANEKLFF. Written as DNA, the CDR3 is TGTGCCAGCATCCGTGGAGGAACGGCTAATGAAAAACTGTTTTTT.

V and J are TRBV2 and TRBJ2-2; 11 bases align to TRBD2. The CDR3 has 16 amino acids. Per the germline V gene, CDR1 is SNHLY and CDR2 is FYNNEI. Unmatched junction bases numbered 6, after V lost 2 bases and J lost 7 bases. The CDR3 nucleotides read TGTGCCAGCAGTGAACTAGCGGGGGGAAGCGGCGGGGAGCTGTTTTTT. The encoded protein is CASSELAGGSGGELFF.

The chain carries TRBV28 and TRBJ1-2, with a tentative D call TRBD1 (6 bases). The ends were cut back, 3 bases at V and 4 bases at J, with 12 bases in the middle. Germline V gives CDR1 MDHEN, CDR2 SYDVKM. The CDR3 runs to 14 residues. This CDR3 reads CASSFADSFYGYTF. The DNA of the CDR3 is TGTGCCAGCAGTTTTGCGGACAGTTTCTATGGCTACACCTTC.

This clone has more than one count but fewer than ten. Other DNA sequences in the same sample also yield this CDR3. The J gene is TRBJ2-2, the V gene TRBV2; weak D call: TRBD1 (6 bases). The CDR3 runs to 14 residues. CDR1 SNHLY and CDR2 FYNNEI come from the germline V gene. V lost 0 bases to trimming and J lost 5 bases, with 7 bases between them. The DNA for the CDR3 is TGTGCCAGCAGTGAAGCAAGGGGGACCGGGGAGCTGTTTTTT. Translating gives CASSEARGTGELFF.

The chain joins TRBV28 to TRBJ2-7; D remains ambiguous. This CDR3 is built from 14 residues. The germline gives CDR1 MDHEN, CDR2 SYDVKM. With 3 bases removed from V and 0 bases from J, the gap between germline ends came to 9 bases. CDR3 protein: CASSLARRSYEQYF. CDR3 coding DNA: TGTGCCAGCAGTTTGGCGAGGCGCTCCTACGAGCAGTACTTC.

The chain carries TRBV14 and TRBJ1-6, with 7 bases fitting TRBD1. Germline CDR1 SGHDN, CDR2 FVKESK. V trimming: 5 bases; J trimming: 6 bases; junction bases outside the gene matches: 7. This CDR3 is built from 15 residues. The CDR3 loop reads CASSGSGQLNSPLHF. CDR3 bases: TGTGCCAGCAGCGGATCGGGACAGCTTAATTCACCCCTCCACTTT.

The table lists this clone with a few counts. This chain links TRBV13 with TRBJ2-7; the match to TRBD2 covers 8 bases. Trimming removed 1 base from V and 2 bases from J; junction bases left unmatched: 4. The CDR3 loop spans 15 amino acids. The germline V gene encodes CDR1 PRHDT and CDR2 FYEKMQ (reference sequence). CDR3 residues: CASSLALAETYEQYF. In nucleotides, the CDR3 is TGTGCCAGCAGCTTAGCACTAGCGGAGACCTACGAGCAGTACTTC.

The CDR3 DNA is TGCGCCAGCAGCCAGCGGGAGGGATCACCCCTCCACTTT. Translation gives CASSQREGSPLHF. The V gene is TRBV4-1, the J gene TRBJ1-6, with D hard to call. V lost 3 bases to trimming and J lost 10 bases, with 10 bases between them. The germline V gene encodes CDR1 MGHRA and CDR2 YSYEKL. The CDR3 consists of 13 residues.